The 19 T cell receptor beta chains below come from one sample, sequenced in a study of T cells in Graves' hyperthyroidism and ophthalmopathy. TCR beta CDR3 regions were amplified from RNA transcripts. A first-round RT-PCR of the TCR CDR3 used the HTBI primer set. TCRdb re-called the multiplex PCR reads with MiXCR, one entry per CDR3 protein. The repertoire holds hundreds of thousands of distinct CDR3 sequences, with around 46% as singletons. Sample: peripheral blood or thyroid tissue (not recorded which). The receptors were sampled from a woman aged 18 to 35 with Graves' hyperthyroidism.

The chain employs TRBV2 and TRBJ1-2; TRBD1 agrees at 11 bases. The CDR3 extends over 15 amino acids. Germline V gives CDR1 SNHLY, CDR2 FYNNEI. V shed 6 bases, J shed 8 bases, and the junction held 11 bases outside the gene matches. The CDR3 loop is CASSPAGQGASGYTF. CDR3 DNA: TGTGCCAGCAGCCCCGCCGGACAGGGGGCTTCAGGCTACACCTTC. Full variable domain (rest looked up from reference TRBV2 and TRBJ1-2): EPEVTQTPSHQVTQMGQEVILRCVPISNHLYFYWYRQILGQKVEFLVSFYNNEISEKSEIFDDQFSVERPDGSNFTLKIRSTKLEDSAMYFCASSPAGQGASGYTFGSGTRLTVV.

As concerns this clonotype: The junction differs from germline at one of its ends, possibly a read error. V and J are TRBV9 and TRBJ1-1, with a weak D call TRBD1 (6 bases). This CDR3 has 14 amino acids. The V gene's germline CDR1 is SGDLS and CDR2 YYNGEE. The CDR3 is CASSPGTQNIEAFF. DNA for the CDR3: TGTGCCAGCAGCCCGGGGACACAGAACATTGAAGCTTTCTTT.

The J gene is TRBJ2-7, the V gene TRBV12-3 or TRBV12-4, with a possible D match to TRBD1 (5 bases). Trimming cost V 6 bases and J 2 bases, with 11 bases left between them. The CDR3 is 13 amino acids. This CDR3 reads CASSRGHAYEQYF. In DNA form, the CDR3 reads TGTGCCAGCAGCCGAGGACACGCCTACGAGCAGTACTTC.

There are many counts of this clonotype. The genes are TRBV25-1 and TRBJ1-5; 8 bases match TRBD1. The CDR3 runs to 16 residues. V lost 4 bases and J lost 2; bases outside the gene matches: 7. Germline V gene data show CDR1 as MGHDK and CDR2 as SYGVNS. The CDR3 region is CASSGGGTGRNQPQHF. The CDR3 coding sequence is TGTGCCAGCAGTGGGGGCGGGACAGGTCGCAATCAGCCCCAGCATTTT.

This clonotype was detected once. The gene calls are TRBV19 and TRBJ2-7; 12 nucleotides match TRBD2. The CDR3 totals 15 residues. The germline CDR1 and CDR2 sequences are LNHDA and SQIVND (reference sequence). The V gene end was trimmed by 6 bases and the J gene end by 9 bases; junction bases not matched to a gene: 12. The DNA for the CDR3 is TGTGCCAGTAGGGGGGCGACTAGCGGGAGTTATGTGCAGTACTTC. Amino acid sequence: CASRGATSGSYVQYF.

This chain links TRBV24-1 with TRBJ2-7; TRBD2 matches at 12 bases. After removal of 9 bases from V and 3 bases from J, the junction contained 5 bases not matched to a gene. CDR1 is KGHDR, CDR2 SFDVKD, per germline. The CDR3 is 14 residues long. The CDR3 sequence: CATQGLAGFYEQYF. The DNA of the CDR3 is TGTGCCACCCAAGGACTAGCGGGATTCTACGAGCAGTACTTC.

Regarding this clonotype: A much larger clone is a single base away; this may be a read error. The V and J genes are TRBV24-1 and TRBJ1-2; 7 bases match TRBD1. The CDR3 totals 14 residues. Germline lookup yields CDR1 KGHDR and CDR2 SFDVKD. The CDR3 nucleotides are TGTGCCACCGGTGACCTCGACAGGGACCATGGCTACACCTTC. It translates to CATGDLDRDHGYTF.

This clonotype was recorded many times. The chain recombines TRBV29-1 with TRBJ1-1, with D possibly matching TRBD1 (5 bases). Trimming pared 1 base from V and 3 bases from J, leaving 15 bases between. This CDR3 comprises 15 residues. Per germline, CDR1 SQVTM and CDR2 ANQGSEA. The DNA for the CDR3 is TGCAGCGTTGAAGGGGACCCGGGGATGCACACTGAAGCTTTCTTT. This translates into CSVEGDPGMHTEAFF.

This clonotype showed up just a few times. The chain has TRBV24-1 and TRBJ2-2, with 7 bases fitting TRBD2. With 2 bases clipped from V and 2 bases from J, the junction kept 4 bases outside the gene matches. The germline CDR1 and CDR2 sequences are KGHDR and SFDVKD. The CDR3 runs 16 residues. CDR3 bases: TGTGCCACCAGTGATTCAAGCGGGGTTAACACCGGGGAGCTGTTTTTT. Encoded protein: CATSDSSGVNTGELFF.

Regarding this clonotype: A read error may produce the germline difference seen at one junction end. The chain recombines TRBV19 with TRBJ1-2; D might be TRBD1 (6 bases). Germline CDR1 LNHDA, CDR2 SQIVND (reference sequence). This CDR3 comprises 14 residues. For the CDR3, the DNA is TGTGCCGGGTGGACGAGCCAGGGGAACTCTGGCTACACCTTC. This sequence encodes CAGWTSQGNSGYTF.

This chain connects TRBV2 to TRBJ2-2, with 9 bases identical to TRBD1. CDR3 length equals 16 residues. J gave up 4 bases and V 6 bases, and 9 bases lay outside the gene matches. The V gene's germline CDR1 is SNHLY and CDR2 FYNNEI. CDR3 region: CASSYHRGLGTGELFF. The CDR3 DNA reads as TGTGCCAGCAGCTACCACAGGGGGCTGGGCACCGGGGAGCTGTTTTTT.

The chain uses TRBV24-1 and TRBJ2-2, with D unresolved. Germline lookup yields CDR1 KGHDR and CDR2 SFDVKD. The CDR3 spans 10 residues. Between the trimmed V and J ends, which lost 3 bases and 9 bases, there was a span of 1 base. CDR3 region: CATSDRELFF. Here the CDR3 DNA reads TGTGCCACCAGTGATCGGGAGCTGTTTTTT.

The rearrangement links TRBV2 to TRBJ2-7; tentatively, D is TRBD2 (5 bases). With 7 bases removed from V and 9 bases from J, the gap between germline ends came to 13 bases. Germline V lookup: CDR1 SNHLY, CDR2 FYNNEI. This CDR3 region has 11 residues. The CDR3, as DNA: TGTGCCAGCACTTCCGGGGAGTGGCAGTACTTC. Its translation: CASTSGEWQYF.

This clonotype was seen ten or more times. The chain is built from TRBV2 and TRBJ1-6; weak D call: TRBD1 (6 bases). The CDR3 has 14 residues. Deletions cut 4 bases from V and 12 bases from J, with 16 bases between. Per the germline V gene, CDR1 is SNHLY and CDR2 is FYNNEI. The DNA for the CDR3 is TGTGCCAGCAGTGCGTCAGGGGATAGTCTACCCCTCCACTTT. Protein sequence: CASSASGDSLPLHF.

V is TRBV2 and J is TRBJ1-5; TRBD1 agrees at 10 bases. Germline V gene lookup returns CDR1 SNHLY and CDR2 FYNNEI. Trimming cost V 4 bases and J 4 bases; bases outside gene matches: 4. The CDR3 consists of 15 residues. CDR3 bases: TGTGCCAGCAGTGGGGGACAGGGGCCGAATCAGCCCCAGCATTTT. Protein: CASSGGQGPNQPQHF. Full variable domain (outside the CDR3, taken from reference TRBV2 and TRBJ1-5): EPEVTQTPSHQVTQMGQEVILRCVPISNHLYFYWYRQILGQKVEFLVSFYNNEISEKSEIFDDQFSVERPDGSNFTLKIRSTKLEDSAMYFCASSGGQGPNQPQHFGDGTRLSIL.

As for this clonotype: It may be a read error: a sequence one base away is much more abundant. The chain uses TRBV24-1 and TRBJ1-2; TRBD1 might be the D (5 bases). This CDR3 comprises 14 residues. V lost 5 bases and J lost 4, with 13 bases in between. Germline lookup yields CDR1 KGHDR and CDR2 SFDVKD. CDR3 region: CATSARGDSYGYTF. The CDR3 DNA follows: TGTGCCACCAGTGCTCGGGGGGACTCCTATGGCTACACCTTC.

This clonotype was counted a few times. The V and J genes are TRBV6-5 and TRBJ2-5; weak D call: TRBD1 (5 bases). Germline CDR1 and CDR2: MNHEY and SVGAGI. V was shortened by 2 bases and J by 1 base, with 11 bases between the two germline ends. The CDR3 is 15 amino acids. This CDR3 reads CASSYTDTVQETQYF. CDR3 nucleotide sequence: TGTGCCAGCAGTTACACGGACACCGTCCAAGAGACCCAGTACTTC.

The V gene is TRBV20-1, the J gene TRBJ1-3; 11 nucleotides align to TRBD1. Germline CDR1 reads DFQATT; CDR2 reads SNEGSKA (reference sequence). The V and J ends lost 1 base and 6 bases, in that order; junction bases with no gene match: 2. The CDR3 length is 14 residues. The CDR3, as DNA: TGCAGTGCTAGAGGGGGACAGGGGGTAAACACCATATATTTT. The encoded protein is CSARGGQGVNTIYF.

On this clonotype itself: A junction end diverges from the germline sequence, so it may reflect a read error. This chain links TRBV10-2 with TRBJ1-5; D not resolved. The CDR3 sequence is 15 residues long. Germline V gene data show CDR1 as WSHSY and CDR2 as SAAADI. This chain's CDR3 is CATSTYLVGNQPQHF. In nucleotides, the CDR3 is TGTGCCACCTCGACCTACTTAGTGGGCAATCAGCCCCAGCATTTT.